This passage covers 29 T cell receptor beta chains from one sample sequenced in a study of early T cells in non-severe SARS-CoV-2 infection. MiXCR was run by TCRdb on the 5' RACE reads, yielding one entry per CDR3 protein. The sample has 45,000 or so distinct CDR3 sequences, approximately 10% seen once; the top ten hold 9.5% to 10%. Material for sequencing was whole blood. All receptors come from an adult who was a healthcare worker with PCR-confirmed SARS-CoV-2 infection or an uninfected control (not recorded which).

This clonotype was recorded many times. The chain uses TRBV7-2 and TRBJ1-6, with 7 nucleotides matching TRBD1. This CDR3 has 16 amino acids. Per the germline V gene, CDR1 is SGHTA and CDR2 is FQGNSA. Trimming removed 1 base from V and 12 bases from J; junction bases left unmatched: 12. The CDR3 sequence: CASSLGAGGRGVPLHF. CDR3 nucleotides: TGTGCCAGCAGCTTAGGGGCAGGGGGTAGAGGGGTACCCCTCCACTTT. Supplemented by reference TRBV7-2 and TRBJ1-6, the full variable domain reads GAGVSQSPSNKVTEKGKDVELRCDPISGHTALYWYRQSLGQGLEFLIYFQGNSAPDKSGLPSDRFSAERTGGSVSTLTIQRTQQEDSAVYLCASSLGAGGRGVPLHFGNGTRLTVT.

The sample holds a few counts of this clonotype. This chain connects TRBV10-2 to TRBJ2-1, with TRBD1 matching 10 bases. CDR1 is WSHSY and CDR2 is SAAADI in the germline V gene. This CDR3 has 12 residues. V was clipped by 6 bases and J by 12 bases; unmatched bases: 5. The CDR3 sequence: CASRTGDRGQFF. In DNA form, the CDR3 reads TGCGCCAGCAGGACGGGGGACAGGGGGCAGTTCTTC.

In this sample, this clonotype turned up many times. The rearrangement joins TRBV6-2 or TRBV6-3 to TRBJ2-7, with D perhaps matching TRBD1 or TRBD2 (5 bases each). Between the trimmed V and J ends, which lost 2 bases and 2 bases, there was a span of 10 bases. The CDR3 is 14 amino acids. Per germline, CDR1 MNHEY and CDR2 SVGEGT. CDR3 sequence reads: CASSYSRDPYEQYF. CDR3 nucleotide sequence: TGTGCCAGCAGTTACAGCAGGGACCCCTACGAGCAGTACTTC.

J is TRBJ1-1 and V is TRBV7-9; D is possibly TRBD1 (6 bases). The CDR3 covers 13 residues. V dropped 5 bases and J dropped 1 base, with 8 bases sitting between them. CDR1 is SEHNR and CDR2 is FQNEAQ in the germline V gene (reference sequence). CDR3 amino acids: CASSQQGNTEAFF. CDR3 DNA: TGTGCCAGCAGCCAACAGGGGAACACTGAAGCTTTCTTT.

The chain couples TRBV7-7 to TRBJ2-3; tentative D call: TRBD2 (6 bases). V was trimmed by 5 bases and J by 4 bases, leaving 13 bases between them. The CDR3 contains 14 residues. Germline CDR1 SSHAT, CDR2 FNYEAQ (reference sequence). CDR3 sequence: CASSPGGASDTQYF. Written as DNA, the CDR3 is TGTGCCAGCAGCCCCGGAGGGGCCTCAGATACGCAGTATTTT.

This clonotype was counted ten times or more. The chain uses TRBV7-2 and TRBJ1-2; TRBD1 matches at 10 bases. V lost 5 bases, J lost 6 bases, and 12 bases stayed unmatched. Germline CDR1 is SGHTA and CDR2 is FQGNSA. The CDR3 has 16 amino acids. The CDR3 DNA reads as TGTGCCAGCAGCCTCTTCGGGGGGACAGGGGCTGATGGCTACACCTTC. Its protein product is CASSLFGGTGADGYTF.

The DNA for the CDR3 is TGTGCCTGGAGTCCCTCCCACTTCACAGATACGCAGTATTTT. Its translation is CAWSPSHFTDTQYF. The V call is TRBV30, the J call TRBJ2-3; no reliable D call. The CDR3 totals 14 residues. The V end lost 2 bases, the J end lost 2 bases, and 11 bases lay between the germline ends. Germline V gene sequence: CDR1 GTSNPN, CDR2 SVGIG (reference sequence). The full variable domain, its missing parts supplied by reference TRBV30 and TRBJ2-3, is SQTIHQWPATLVQPVGSPLSLECTVEGTSNPNLYWYRQAAGRGLQLLFYSVGIGQISSEVPQNLSASRPQDRQFILSSKKLLLSDSGFYLCAWSPSHFTDTQYFGPGTRLTVL.

In its sample, this clonotype was seen a few times. The V call is TRBV30, the J call TRBJ2-1; D gene ambiguous. CDR1 is GTSNPN, CDR2 SVGIG, per germline (reference sequence). The CDR3 spans 13 residues. Trimming removed 4 bases from V and 2 bases from J, with 9 bases in between. CDR3 bases: TGTGCCTGGACGGGCCGACCCTACAATGAGCAGTTCTTC. Amino acid sequence: CAWTGRPYNEQFF.

The table lists this clonotype with many counts. The rearrangement joins TRBV12-3 or TRBV12-4 to TRBJ2-2; no definite D call. Trimming took 4 bases from V and 0 from J, leaving 15 bases between them. The CDR3 is 17 amino acids. In DNA, the CDR3 is TGTGCCAGCAGTTCGTTTGACGGAATCGCGAACACCGGGGAGCTGTTTTTT. It translates to CASSSFDGIANTGELFF.

This chain joins TRBV12-3 or TRBV12-4 and TRBJ2-5; tentatively, D is TRBD2 (5 bases). The CDR3 contains 14 residues. The germline V and J ends were trimmed by 3 bases and 4 bases, with 12 bases remaining between them. In DNA, the CDR3 is TGTGCCAGCAGTTTCGGACTTCTGTCAGAGACCCAGTACTTC. Translating gives CASSFGLLSETQYF.

This clonotype came up a few times. The chain couples TRBV2 to TRBJ1-2; tentative D call: TRBD1 (5 bases). Germline V lookup: CDR1 SNHLY, CDR2 FYNNEI. Trimming took 6 bases from V and 4 from J, leaving 18 bases between them. There are 15 residues in the CDR3. The CDR3 DNA sequence: TGTGCCAGCAGAGCTGGACGGGGCGGAAGCTATGGCTACACCTTC. Encoded protein: CASRAGRGGSYGYTF. The full variable domain, its missing parts supplied by reference TRBV2 and TRBJ1-2, is EPEVTQTPSHQVTQMGQEVILRCVPISNHLYFYWYRQILGQKVEFLVSFYNNEISEKSEIFDDQFSVERPDGSNFTLKIRSTKLEDSAMYFCASRAGRGGSYGYTFGSGTRLTVV.

This clonotype was counted between two and nine times. The chain has TRBV20-1 and TRBJ2-5; TRBD1 or TRBD2 may be the D gene (5 bases each). CDR3 size: 11 residues. Trimming shortened V by 6 bases and J by 4 bases, and 9 bases separated the two germline ends. In germline, CDR1 is DFQATT, CDR2 SNEGSKA (reference sequence). CDR3 DNA: TGCAGTGCATGGGGGACAGAGACCCAGTACTTC. Translating gives CSAWGTETQYF.

J is TRBJ2-1 and V is TRBV6-6; possibly TRBD2 for D (6 bases). CDR1 and CDR2 (germline): MNHNY, SVGAGI (reference sequence). The CDR3 extends over 16 amino acids. V gave up 4 bases and J gave up 2 bases, with 15 bases separating them. CDR3 region: CASSSTLAGTYNEQFF. CDR3 bases: TGTGCCAGCAGTTCCACCCTTGCGGGAACCTACAATGAGCAGTTCTTC.

This clonotype was picked up a small number of times. The rearrangement joins TRBV10-3 to TRBJ2-7; TRBD1 matches at 7 bases. V gave up 2 bases and J gave up 7 bases; unmatched junction bases: 5. The CDR3 has 13 amino acids. Looked up from germline, CDR1 is ENHRY and CDR2 is SYGVKD. The CDR3 coding sequence is TGTGCCATCAGTGAGGACAGGGTCGGGGAGCAGTACTTC. Translation gives CAISEDRVGEQYF.

The chain couples TRBV2 to TRBJ2-7, with D perhaps matching TRBD2 (5 bases). Germline CDR1 SNHLY, CDR2 FYNNEI. The V and J ends lost 3 bases and 7 bases respectively, with 13 bases between them. The CDR3 loop spans 13 amino acids. The CDR3 DNA is TGTGCCAGCAGTGATGTAGGACTGTGGGAGCAGTACTTC. The encoded protein is CASSDVGLWEQYF.

The table lists this clonotype with a few counts. The gene calls are TRBV7-2 and TRBJ2-7; a weak D match, TRBD2 (6 bases). The length of the CDR3 is 15 residues. Germline assignment: CDR1 SGHTA and CDR2 FQGNSA. V gave up 6 bases and J gave up 0 bases, with 15 bases separating them. The CDR3 is CASRPRDGGSYEQYF. The CDR3 nucleotides are TGTGCCAGCAGGCCCCGGGACGGGGGCTCCTACGAGCAGTACTTC.

This clonotype was detected ten times or more. This chain uses TRBV13 with TRBJ2-2, with D perhaps being TRBD1 or TRBD2 (5 bases each). V gave up 8 bases and J gave up 6 bases, with 16 bases separating them. Per the germline V gene, CDR1 is PRHDT and CDR2 is FYEKMQ (reference sequence). The CDR3 contains 14 residues. The CDR3 protein is CASVGDPSAGELFF. The CDR3 nucleotides read TGTGCCAGCGTCGGGGACCCCAGCGCCGGGGAGCTGTTTTTT.

In its sample, this clonotype was seen many times. J is TRBJ1-2 and V is TRBV24-1; no reliable D call. CDR1 and CDR2 from the germline V gene are KGHDR and SFDVKD. This CDR3 comprises 15 residues. V was cut by 5 bases and J by 0 bases, with 12 bases left in between. The CDR3 nucleotides are TGTGCCACCAGTGCTCACGGAGCAGCTAACTATGGCTACACCTTC. Translating it yields CATSAHGAANYGYTF.

This clonotype has a handful of counts. The V call is TRBV11-2, the J call TRBJ1-1; the D gene is possibly TRBD1 (6 bases). This CDR3 region has 15 residues. The V end lost 4 bases, the J end lost 3 bases, and 15 bases lay between the germline ends. Germline CDR1 reads SGHAT; CDR2 reads FQNNGV. For the CDR3, the DNA is TGTGCCAGCAGCTCCGGGACAACCGTGGACACTGAAGCTTTCTTT. It translates to CASSSGTTVDTEAFF. Looking up the rest from reference TRBV11-2 and TRBJ1-1 gives the full variable domain: EAGVAQSPRYKIIEKRQSVAFWCNPISGHATLYWYQQILGQGPKLLIQFQNNGVVDDSQLPKDRFSAERLKGVDSTLKIQPAKLEDSAVYLCASSSGTTVDTEAFFGQGTRLTVV.

This clonotype occurred a few times. V usage is TRBV6-5 and J usage is TRBJ1-6; D ambiguous. This CDR3 region has 16 residues. CDR1 is MNHEY and CDR2 is SVGAGI in the germline V gene. V was cut by 5 bases and J by 1 base, with 12 bases left in between. CDR3 coding DNA: TGTGCCAGCAGTCCACCCACCAGTTCCTATAATTCACCCCTCCACTTT. Its translation: CASSPPTSSYNSPLHF.

This clonotype occurred many times. The chain joins TRBV15 to TRBJ2-1; D not certain. V lost 3 bases and J 5 bases, leaving 11 bases between the germline ends. The length of the CDR3 is 14 residues. The germline gives CDR1 LNHNV, CDR2 YYDKDF (reference sequence). For the CDR3, the DNA is TGTGCCACCAGCAGGGATCTCCTACACAATGAGCAGTTCTTC. This gives the protein CATSRDLLHNEQFF.

V and J are TRBV20-1 and TRBJ1-4, with 9 bases matching TRBD1. Germline CDR1 reads DFQATT; CDR2 reads SNEGSKA (reference sequence). With V trimmed by 5 bases and J by 8 bases, 6 bases remained unmatched. The CDR3 has 13 amino acids. CDR3 residues: CSAPGTGNEKLFF. The CDR3 nucleotides read TGCAGTGCTCCTGGGACAGGGAACGAAAAACTGTTTTTT.

The CDR3 sequence is CASSPSGSSSTDTQYF. CDR3 bases: TGTGCCAGCAGCCCCTCCGGGTCCTCTAGCACAGATACGCAGTATTTT. This chain uses TRBV7-6 with TRBJ2-3, with D unclear. Germline V gives CDR1 SGHVS, CDR2 FNYEAQ. V lost 5 bases and J 0 bases, leaving 15 bases between the germline ends. The CDR3 is 16 amino acids.

There are a few counts of this clonotype. The chain links TRBV29-1 to TRBJ2-2; 8 bases align to TRBD1. The germline V gene encodes CDR1 SQVTM and CDR2 ANQGSEA. V lost 6 bases and J lost 1; bases outside the gene matches: 7. There are 15 residues in the CDR3. DNA of the CDR3: TGCAGCGTCCAAGTCGGGACAGGGAACACCGGGGAGCTGTTTTTT. This encodes CSVQVGTGNTGELFF.

This clonotype was detected only a few times. V gene TRBV20-1 combines with J gene TRBJ1-2, with unresolved D. Germline V gene data show CDR1 as DFQATT and CDR2 as SNEGSKA (reference sequence). CDR3 length: 13 residues. Trimming cost V 1 base and J 5 bases, with 11 bases left between them. CDR3 protein: CSARAPGRYGYTF. CDR3 bases: TGCAGTGCTAGAGCCCCAGGACGGTATGGCTACACCTTC.

This clonotype showed up just a few times. The chain uses TRBV6-5 and TRBJ1-6, with a tentative D call TRBD1 (5 bases). This CDR3 is built from 14 residues. Per germline, CDR1 MNHEY and CDR2 SVGAGI. The V gene lost 6 bases and the J gene lost 7 bases, with 13 bases spanning the gap. CDR3 protein: CASRAEGYNSPLHF. In DNA form, the CDR3 reads TGTGCCAGCAGGGCGGAGGGGTACAATTCACCCCTCCACTTT.

The gene calls are TRBV7-6 and TRBJ2-3; TRBD2 aligns across 9 bases. The germline V gene has CDR1 SGHVS and CDR2 FNYEAQ. V shed 3 bases, J shed 6 bases, and the junction held 16 bases outside the gene matches. The CDR3 runs 18 residues. The CDR3 here is CASSLLRGGGGLPDTQYF. The CDR3 DNA reads as TGTGCCAGCAGCTTGTTGCGCGGCGGGGGGGGCCTTCCCGATACGCAGTATTTT.

This clonotype was seen a few times. This chain links TRBV5-1 with TRBJ1-5; TRBD1 might be the D (5 bases). The germline gives CDR1 SGHRS, CDR2 YFSETQ. V dropped 1 base and J dropped 6 bases, with 14 bases sitting between them. There are 15 residues in the CDR3. The CDR3 DNA reads TGCGCCAGCAGCTTGCAAAGACAGTACCTTCAGCCCCAGCATTTT. Translated, it gives CASSLQRQYLQPQHF.

This clonotype has a count of ten or more. V and J are TRBV7-2 and TRBJ2-3, with 8 bases identical to TRBD1. This CDR3 spans 15 amino acids. J lost 4 bases, V lost 2 bases, and 5 bases had no gene match. Germline loops: CDR1 SGHTA, CDR2 FQGNSA. CDR3 in amino acids: CASSLTGGTSDTQYF. CDR3 DNA sequence: TGTGCCAGCAGCTTAACAGGGGGGACGTCAGATACGCAGTATTTT.